Listed here are 5 T cell receptor beta chains from one sample, sequenced in a study of CD8+ T cells in alopecia areata. Indicated treatment: oral pan-JAK inhibitor, 5-10 mg twice daily. Following RNA extraction, reverse transcription yielded cDNA that acted as the sequencing template. The repertoire was sequenced with immunoSEQ multiplex PCR; TCRdb's copy has only in-frame clones and lacks some. The data contain around 210,000 clones, roughly 64% of them singletons. Sequencing used CD4+ T cells sorted from blood, obtained at week 4, from a patient treated with tofacitinib. These receptors were taken from a human donor with alopecia areata.

The CDR3 DNA is TGTGCCAGCAGCCCGACAGGTAGATCACCCCTCCACTTT. Protein product: CASSPTGRSPLHF. This chain uses TRBV14 with TRBJ1-6, with a tentative D call TRBD1 (6 bases). Germline V lookup: CDR1 SGHDN, CDR2 FVKESK. V lost 4 bases and J lost 10, with 11 bases in between. The CDR3 is made up of 13 amino acids. Variable domain in full (rest from reference TRBV14 and TRBJ1-6): EAGVTQFPSHSVIEKGQTVTLRCDPISGHDNLYWYRRVMGKEIKFLLHFVKESKQDESGMPNNRFLAERTGGTYSTLKVQPAELEDSGVYFCASSPTGRSPLHFGNGTRLTVT.

The rearrangement uses TRBV30 and TRBJ1-5; no firm D call. With 1 base removed from V and 5 bases from J, the gap between germline ends came to 9 bases. The CDR3 spans 13 residues. The V gene's germline CDR1 is GTSNPN and CDR2 SVGIG (reference sequence). CDR3 residues: CAWSGTDDQPQHF. The CDR3, as DNA: TGTGCCTGGAGTGGTACAGATGATCAGCCCCAGCATTTT. The full variable domain, rest sourced from reference TRBV30 and TRBJ1-5, is SQTIHQWPATLVQPVGSPLSLECTVEGTSNPNLYWYRQAAGRGLQLLFYSVGIGQISSEVPQNLSASRPQDRQFILSSKKLLLSDSGFYLCAWSGTDDQPQHFGDGTRLSIL.

V usage is TRBV29-1 and J usage is TRBJ1-1; 8 bases line up with TRBD1. CDR3 size: 12 residues. CDR1 is SQVTM and CDR2 is ANQGSEA in the germline V gene. Trimming removed 4 bases from V and 4 bases from J; junction bases left unmatched: 2. The chain's CDR3 is CSVGQGITEAFF. CDR3 nucleotide sequence: TGCAGCGTTGGACAGGGGATCACTGAAGCTTTCTTT.

The genes are TRBV5-1 and TRBJ2-3, with D unclear. The CDR3 has 14 amino acids. V lost 0 bases and J 6 bases, leaving 11 bases between the germline ends. Germline V gene lookup returns CDR1 SGHRS and CDR2 YFSETQ. The chain's CDR3 is CASSLEGNPDTQYF. The CDR3, as DNA: TGCGCCAGCAGCTTGGAAGGGAACCCGGATACGCAGTATTTT.

Comments on this clone: Other DNA sequences from this sample encode an identical CDR3 as well. The rearrangement links TRBV6-5 to TRBJ1-1; 7 bases are a match to TRBD1. V lost 6 bases to trimming and J lost 2 bases; unmatched junction nucleotides: 3. CDR3 length: 13 amino acids. CDR1 is MNHEY, CDR2 SVGAGI, per germline. The CDR3 bases are TGTGCCAGCAGGGGACAGTTAAACACTGAAGCTTTCTTT. It codes for CASRGQLNTEAFF.